This TCR beta chain came from a study of blood T cell repertoires in COVID-19. The overall study: The United States, Italy and Spain supplied acute and convalescent COVID-19 samples. T cells, B-cell-depleted T cells, or PBMCs supplied cDNA or gDNA.

J lost 1 base, V lost 5 bases, and 6 bases had no gene match. The length of the CDR3 is 15 residues. The V gene's germline CDR1 is MNHEY and CDR2 SVGAGI. Authors' data handling: Reference gene primer amplification gave estimated nucleated cell counts. Sequenced by immunoSEQ multiplex PCR; TCRdb stores in-frame clones only, minus some. V and J calls and clone size come straight from that table; D and trimming were deduced from the DNA. This sample has some 270,000 clones, with 89% found just once. The chain has TRBV6-5 and TRBJ1-1, with 8 bases identical to TRBD1. The origin of this receptor is a woman aged 40-49 years who had recovered from COVID-19. Sequenced: peripheral blood. Here the CDR3 reads CASSPQTGANTEAFF. The CDR3 DNA sequence: TGTGCCAGCAGTCCGCAGACAGGGGCGAACACTGAAGCTTTCTTT.